Listed here are 2 T cell receptor beta chains from one sample, sequenced in a study of shared clonotypes between healthy human individuals. The assay was immunoSEQ multiplex PCR, and TCRdb's table has in-frame clones only and misses some. The table records roughly 1,500,000 clones, approximately 98.5% of them present only once. The sample comprised naive CD4+ T cells sorted from blood. As to subset: CD45RA+ positively selected. All receptors come from a man aged 25 to 45 in good health.

The V gene is TRBV18, the J gene TRBJ2-5; TRBD1 matches 8 bases. CDR1 KGHSH and CDR2 LQKENI come from the germline V gene. The CDR3 totals 15 residues. V lost 1 base, J lost 5 bases, and 6 bases stayed unmatched. As DNA, the CDR3 is TGTGCCAGCTCACCACATCAGGGGGCGGGTGAGACCCAGTACTTC. Translated: CASSPHQGAGETQYF.

The CDR3 loop reads CAIQGSSSYNEQFF. CDR3 nucleotides: TGTGCCATCCAGGGGAGTTCGTCCTACAATGAGCAGTTCTTC. The V call is TRBV2, the J call TRBJ2-1; weak D call: TRBD1 (6 bases). Trimming removed 10 bases at V and 1 base at J, with 14 bases between. From germline, CDR1 is SNHLY and CDR2 FYNNEI. This CDR3 spans 14 amino acids.